The present entry profiles one T cell receptor (beta chain) with its context. The antigen remains unidentified. Researchers ran the PCR with 60 Vbeta and 13 Jbeta primers. Some clones are missing from TCRdb's copy, which holds only in-frame ones; the method was immunoSEQ multiplex PCR. The top ten hold 1.5% to 2.5% of the sample, which has around 130,000 clones, around three quarters seen once. The sample comes from a study of cytomegalovirus exposure and HLA in healthy donors. For the study at large: The Caucasian-associated ancestry cluster held 65% to 90% of around 380 genotyped donors. Regarding the study as a whole: It was shown in a later analysis that HLA-associated TCR beta chains were more clonally expanded than other, equally common chains. Later analysis identified several of the most significant clusters that appeared linked to common viral pathogens.

The V end lost 0 bases, the J end lost 9 bases, and 9 bases lay between the germline ends. The CDR3 extends over 13 amino acids. The germline V gene encodes CDR1 MGHRA and CDR2 YSYEKL. The TCR sequence derives from a man aged 18 to 30 in good health and CMV-seronegative. The chain employs TRBV4-1 and TRBJ2-1; TRBD2 might be the D (5 bases). Sequencing was done on a sample of PBMCs. Here the CDR3 reads CASSQDFAGEQFF. Written as DNA, the CDR3 is TGCGCCAGCAGCCAAGACTTTGCGGGTGAGCAGTTCTTC.